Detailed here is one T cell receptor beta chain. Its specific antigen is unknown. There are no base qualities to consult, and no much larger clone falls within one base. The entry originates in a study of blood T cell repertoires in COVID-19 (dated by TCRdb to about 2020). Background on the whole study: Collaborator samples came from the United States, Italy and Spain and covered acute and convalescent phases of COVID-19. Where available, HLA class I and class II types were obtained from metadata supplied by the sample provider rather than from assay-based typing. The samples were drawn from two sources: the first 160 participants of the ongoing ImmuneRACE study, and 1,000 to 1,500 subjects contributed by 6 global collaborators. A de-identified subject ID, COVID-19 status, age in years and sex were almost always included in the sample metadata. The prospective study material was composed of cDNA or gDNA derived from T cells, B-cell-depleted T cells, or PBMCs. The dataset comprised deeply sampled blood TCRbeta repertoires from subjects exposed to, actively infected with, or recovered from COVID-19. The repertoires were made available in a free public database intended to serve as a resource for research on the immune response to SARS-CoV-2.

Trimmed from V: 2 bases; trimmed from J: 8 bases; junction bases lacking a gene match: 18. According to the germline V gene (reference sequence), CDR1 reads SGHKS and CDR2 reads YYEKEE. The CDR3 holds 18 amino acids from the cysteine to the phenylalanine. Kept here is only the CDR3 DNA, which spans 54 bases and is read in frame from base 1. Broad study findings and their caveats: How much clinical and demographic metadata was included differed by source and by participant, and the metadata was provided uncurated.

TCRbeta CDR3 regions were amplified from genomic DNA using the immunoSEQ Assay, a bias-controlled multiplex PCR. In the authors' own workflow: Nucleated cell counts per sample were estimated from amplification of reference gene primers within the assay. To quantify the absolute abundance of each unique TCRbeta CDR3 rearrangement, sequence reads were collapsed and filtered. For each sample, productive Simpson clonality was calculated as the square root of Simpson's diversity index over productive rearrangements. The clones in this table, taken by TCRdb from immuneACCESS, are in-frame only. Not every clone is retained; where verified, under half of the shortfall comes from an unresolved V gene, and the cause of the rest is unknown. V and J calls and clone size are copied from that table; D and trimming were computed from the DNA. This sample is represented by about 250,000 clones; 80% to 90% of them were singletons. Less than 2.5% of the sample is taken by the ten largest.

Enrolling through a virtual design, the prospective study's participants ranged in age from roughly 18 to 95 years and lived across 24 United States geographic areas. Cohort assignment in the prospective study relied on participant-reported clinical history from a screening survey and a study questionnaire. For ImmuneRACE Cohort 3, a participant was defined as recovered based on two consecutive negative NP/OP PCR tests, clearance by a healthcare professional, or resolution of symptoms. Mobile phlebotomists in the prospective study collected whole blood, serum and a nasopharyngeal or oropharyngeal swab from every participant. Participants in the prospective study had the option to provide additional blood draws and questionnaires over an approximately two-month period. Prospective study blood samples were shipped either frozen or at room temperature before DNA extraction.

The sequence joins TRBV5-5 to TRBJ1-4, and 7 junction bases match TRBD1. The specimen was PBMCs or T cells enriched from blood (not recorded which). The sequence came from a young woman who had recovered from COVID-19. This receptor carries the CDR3 CASSFSPGQTQLTEKLFF. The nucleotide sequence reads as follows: TGTGCCAGCAGCTTCAGCCCGGGACAGACGCAATTAACGGAAAAACTGTTTTTT. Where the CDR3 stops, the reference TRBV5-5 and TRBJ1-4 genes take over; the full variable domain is DAGVTQSPTHLIKTRGQQVTLRCSPISGHKSVSWYQQVLGQGPQFIFQYYEKEERGRGNFPDRFSARQFPNYSSELNVNALLLGDSALYLCASSFSPGQTQLTEKLFFGSGTQLSVL.